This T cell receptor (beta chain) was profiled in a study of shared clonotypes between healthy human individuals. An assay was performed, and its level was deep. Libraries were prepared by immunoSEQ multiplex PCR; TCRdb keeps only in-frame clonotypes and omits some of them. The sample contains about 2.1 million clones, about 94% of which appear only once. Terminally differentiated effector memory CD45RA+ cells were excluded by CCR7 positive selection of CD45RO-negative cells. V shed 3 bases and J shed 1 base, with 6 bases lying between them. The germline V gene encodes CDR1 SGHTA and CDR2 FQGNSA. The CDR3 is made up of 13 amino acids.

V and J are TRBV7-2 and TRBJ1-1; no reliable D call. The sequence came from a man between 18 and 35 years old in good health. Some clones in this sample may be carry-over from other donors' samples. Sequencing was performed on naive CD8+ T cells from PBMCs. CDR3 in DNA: TGTGCCAGCAGCTTTCTCCAGAACACTGAAGCTTTCTTT. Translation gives CASSFLQNTEAFF.